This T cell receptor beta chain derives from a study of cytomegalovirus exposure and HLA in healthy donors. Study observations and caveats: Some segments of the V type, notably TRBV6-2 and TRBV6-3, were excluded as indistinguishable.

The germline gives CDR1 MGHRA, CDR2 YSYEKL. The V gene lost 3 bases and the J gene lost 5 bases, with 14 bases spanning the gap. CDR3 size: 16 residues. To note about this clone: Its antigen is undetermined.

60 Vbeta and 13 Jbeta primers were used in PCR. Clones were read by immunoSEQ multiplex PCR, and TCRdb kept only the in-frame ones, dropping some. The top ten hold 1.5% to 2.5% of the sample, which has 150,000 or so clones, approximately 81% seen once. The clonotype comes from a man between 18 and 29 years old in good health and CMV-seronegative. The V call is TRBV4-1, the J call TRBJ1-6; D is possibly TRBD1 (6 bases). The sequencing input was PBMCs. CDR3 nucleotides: TGCGCCAGCAGCCACCCAGACAGGACAGATAATTCACCCCTCCACTTT. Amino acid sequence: CASSHPDRTDNSPLHF.